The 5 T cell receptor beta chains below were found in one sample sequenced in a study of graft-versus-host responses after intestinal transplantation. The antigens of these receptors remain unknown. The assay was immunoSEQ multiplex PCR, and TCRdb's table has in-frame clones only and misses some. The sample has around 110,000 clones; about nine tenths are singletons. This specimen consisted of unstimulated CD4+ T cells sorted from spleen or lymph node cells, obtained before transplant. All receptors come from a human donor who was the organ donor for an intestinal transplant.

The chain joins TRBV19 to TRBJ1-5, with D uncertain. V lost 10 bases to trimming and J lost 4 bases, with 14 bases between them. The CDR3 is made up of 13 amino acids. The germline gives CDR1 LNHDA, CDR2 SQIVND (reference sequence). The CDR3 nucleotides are TGTGCCATCGCCGACGGGAAGAATCAGCCCCAGCATTTT. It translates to CAIADGKNQPQHF.

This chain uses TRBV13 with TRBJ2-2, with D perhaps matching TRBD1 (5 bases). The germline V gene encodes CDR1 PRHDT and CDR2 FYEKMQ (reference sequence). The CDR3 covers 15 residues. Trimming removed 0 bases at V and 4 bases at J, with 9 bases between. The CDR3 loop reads CASSLGGQRTGELFF. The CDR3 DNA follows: TGTGCCAGCAGCTTAGGGGGGCAACGCACCGGGGAGCTGTTTTTT.

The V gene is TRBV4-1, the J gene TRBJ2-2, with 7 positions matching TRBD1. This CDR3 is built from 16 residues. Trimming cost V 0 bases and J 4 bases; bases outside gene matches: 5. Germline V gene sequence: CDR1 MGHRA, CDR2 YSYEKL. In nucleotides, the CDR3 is TGCGCCAGCAGCCAAGATAGGGACAGTAGCACCGGGGAGCTGTTTTTT. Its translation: CASSQDRDSSTGELFF.

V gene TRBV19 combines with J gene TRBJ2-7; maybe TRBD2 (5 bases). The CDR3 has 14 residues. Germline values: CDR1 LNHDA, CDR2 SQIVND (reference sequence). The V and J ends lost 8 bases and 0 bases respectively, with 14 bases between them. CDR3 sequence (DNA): TGTGCCAGTTCCCGCGGGTGGGGCTCCTACGAGCAGTACTTC. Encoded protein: CASSRGWGSYEQYF. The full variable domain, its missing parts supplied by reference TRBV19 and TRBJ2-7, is DGGITQSPKYLFRKEGQNVTLSCEQNLNHDAMYWYRQDPGQGLRLIYYSQIVNDFQKGDIAEGYSVSREKKESFPLTVTSAQKNPTAFYLCASSRGWGSYEQYFGPGTRLTVT.

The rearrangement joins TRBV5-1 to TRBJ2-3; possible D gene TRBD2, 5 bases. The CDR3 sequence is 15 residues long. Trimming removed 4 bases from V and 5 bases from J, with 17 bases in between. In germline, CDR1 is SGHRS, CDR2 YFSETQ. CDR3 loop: CASSLYRGAGDTQYF. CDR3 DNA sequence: TGCGCCAGCAGCCTTTACCGGGGAGCTGGAGATACGCAGTATTTT.